Listed here are 21 T cell receptor beta chains from one sample, sequenced in a study of cytomegalovirus exposure and HLA in healthy donors. This PCR relied on a set of 60 Vbeta primers and 13 Jbeta primers. Repertoires were generated with immunoSEQ multiplex PCR, while TCRdb's copy carries only in-frame clones and drops some. This repertoire shows fewer than 120,000 clones, just over 75% found once; its top ten account for roughly 13%. The sequenced sample was PBMCs. The receptors originated from a man aged 25-45 years in good health and CMV-seropositive.

This chain connects TRBV30 to TRBJ2-5; TRBD2 aligns across 9 bases. CDR3 length: 15 amino acids. After removal of 5 bases from V and 4 bases from J, the junction contained 11 bases not matched to a gene. The germline V gene has CDR1 GTSNPN and CDR2 SVGIG (reference sequence). The CDR3 spells CAWAAGGRSRETQYF. The DNA for the CDR3 is TGTGCCTGGGCCGCGGGGGGGCGGTCGCGAGAGACCCAGTACTTC.

This clone came up a few times. CDR3 amino acids: CASSYTSGGRFYSYEQYF. The DNA of the CDR3 is TGTGCCAGTAGTTATACTAGCGGGGGAAGATTTTATTCCTACGAGCAGTACTTC. The chain has TRBV19 and TRBJ2-7, with 11 bases lining up with TRBD2. Germline assignment: CDR1 LNHDA and CDR2 SQIVND (reference sequence). The CDR3 consists of 18 residues. The ends lost 5 bases at V and 1 base at J; junction bases unmatched: 13.

The gene calls are TRBV6-5 and TRBJ2-7, with TRBD2 as a possible D gene (6 bases). CDR1 is MNHEY and CDR2 is SVGAGI in the germline V gene. Deletions cut 2 bases from V and 0 bases from J, with 11 bases between. This CDR3 is 15 amino acids long. CDR3 in amino acids: CASSYRAGFSYEQYF. The CDR3 DNA sequence: TGTGCCAGCAGTTACCGGGCGGGGTTCTCCTACGAGCAGTACTTC.

This chain joins TRBV5-5 and TRBJ1-1; D not resolved. The germline V gene has CDR1 SGHKS and CDR2 YYEKEE (reference sequence). Trimming took off 0 bases at V and 0 bases at J, with 9 bases between the two ends. This CDR3 has 15 amino acids. The CDR3 region has the DNA TGTGCCAGCAGCTTGGCCAGAAACATGAACACTGAAGCTTTCTTT. Protein product: CASSLARNMNTEAFF. Based on the CDR3 plus reference TRBV5-5 and TRBJ1-1, the full variable domain is DAGVTQSPTHLIKTRGQQVTLRCSPISGHKSVSWYQQVLGQGPQFIFQYYEKEERGRGNFPDRFSARQFPNYSSELNVNALLLGDSALYLCASSLARNMNTEAFFGQGTRLTVV.

The CDR3 DNA reads as TGTGCCAGCAGCAGAGGGGGCCGGCAGCCCCAGCATTTT. This gives the protein CASSRGGRQPQHF. The chain employs TRBV7-9 and TRBJ1-5; the match to TRBD1 covers 7 bases. V was clipped by 5 bases and J by 7 bases; unmatched bases: 5. The CDR3 has 13 residues. The germline CDR1 and CDR2 sequences are SEHNR and FQNEAQ (reference sequence).

The genes are TRBV27 and TRBJ2-7; TRBD1 agrees at 7 bases. The CDR3 totals 15 residues. CDR1 MNHEY and CDR2 SMNVEV come from the germline V gene (reference sequence). After removal of 4 bases from V and 4 bases from J, the junction contained 10 bases not matched to a gene. The CDR3 DNA follows: TGTGCCAGCAGTTCGTCTTCGGGACAGTTTTACGAGCAGTACTTC. Amino acids: CASSSSSGQFYEQYF.

This clone was counted once. The J gene is TRBJ2-2, the V gene TRBV11-3; D call uncertain. The CDR3 runs to 12 residues. V lost 5 bases, J lost 6 bases, and 7 bases lay in between. CDR1 SGHNT and CDR2 YENEEA come from the germline V gene. This CDR3 reads CASSPRAGELFF. The CDR3 coding sequence is TGTGCCAGCAGCCCCCGGGCCGGGGAGCTGTTTTTT.

The V and J genes are TRBV10-2 and TRBJ2-7, with TRBD1 matching 8 bases. V trimming: 7 bases; J trimming: 2 bases; junction bases outside the gene matches: 4. The V gene's germline CDR1 is WSHSY and CDR2 SAAADI. The CDR3 is 13 amino acids. The CDR3 coding sequence is TGCGCCAGCACCGGGACAGGAGCCTACGAGCAGTACTTC. This sequence encodes CASTGTGAYEQYF.

V is TRBV19 and J is TRBJ1-1, with a weak D call TRBD1 (5 bases). Germline CDR1 and CDR2: LNHDA and SQIVND (reference sequence). The germline V and J ends were trimmed by 5 bases and 4 bases, with 11 bases remaining between them. The CDR3 is made up of 13 amino acids. The CDR3 reads CASSSRGVTEAFF. CDR3 sequence (DNA): TGTGCCAGTAGTTCTCGGGGGGTCACTGAAGCTTTCTTT.

CDR3 nucleotides: TGTGCCAGCTCCAATCCCCACACAGATACGCAGTATTTT. It is translated as CASSNPHTDTQYF. The rearrangement uses TRBV7-9 and TRBJ2-3; D call uncertain. The CDR3 covers 13 residues. The germline V gene has CDR1 SEHNR and CDR2 FQNEAQ (reference sequence). V lost 8 bases and J 2 bases, leaving 11 bases between the germline ends. Variable domain in full (rest from reference TRBV7-9 and TRBJ2-3): DTGVSQNPRHKITKRGQNVTFRCDPISEHNRLYWYRQTLGQGPEFLTYFQNEAQLEKSRLLSDRFSAERPKGSFSTLEIQRTEQGDSAMYLCASSNPHTDTQYFGPGTRLTVL.

Only a few counts were recorded for this clone. The chain carries TRBV2 and TRBJ2-5, with 9 bases aligning to TRBD1. V was pared by 6 bases and J by 5 bases, with 4 bases of the junction left unmatched. The germline V gene has CDR1 SNHLY and CDR2 FYNNEI. This CDR3 contains 13 residues. CDR3 DNA sequence: TGTGCCAGCAGGGCGGGACAGGGCGAGACCCAGTACTTC. Its protein is CASRAGQGETQYF.

The chain couples TRBV6-5 to TRBJ2-7; 9 nucleotides line up with TRBD1. The CDR3 sequence is 15 residues long. Germline V CDR1 and CDR2: MNHEY, SVGAGI. V shed 6 bases, J shed 1 base, and the junction held 7 bases outside the gene matches. CDR3 in amino acids: CASSGPGQGSYEQYF. DNA for the CDR3: TGTGCCAGCAGCGGACCGGGACAGGGATCCTACGAGCAGTACTTC.

The genes are TRBV27 and TRBJ1-2; the D gene is possibly TRBD1 (6 bases). V lost 2 bases, J lost 7 bases, and 17 bases lay in between. Germline CDR1 reads MNHEY; CDR2 reads SMNVEV (reference sequence). The CDR3 runs to 15 residues. The CDR3 bases are TGTGCCAGCAGTTTAAATAACAGGGAAATTAGTGGCTACACCTTC. Amino acid sequence: CASSLNNREISGYTF.

The chain has TRBV28 and TRBJ1-2, with TRBD1 matching 7 bases. CDR1 and CDR2 from the germline V gene are MDHEN and SYDVKM. This CDR3 is 14 amino acids long. V shed 5 bases and J 5 bases; nucleotides not matched to a gene: 8. In DNA form, the CDR3 reads TGTGCCAGCAGTCCCAGGGGGATACGTTATGGCTACACCTTC. Translation: CASSPRGIRYGYTF.

The rearrangement links TRBV30 to TRBJ2-7; perhaps TRBD2 as D (5 bases). This CDR3 contains 12 residues. Per germline, CDR1 GTSNPN and CDR2 SVGIG (reference sequence). Trimming cost V 5 bases and J 3 bases, with 11 bases left between them. CDR3 residues: CAWGSLHYEQYF. The CDR3, as DNA: TGTGCCTGGGGGAGTCTGCACTACGAGCAGTACTTC. The full variable domain, its missing parts supplied by reference TRBV30 and TRBJ2-7, is SQTIHQWPATLVQPVGSPLSLECTVEGTSNPNLYWYRQAAGRGLQLLFYSVGIGQISSEVPQNLSASRPQDRQFILSSKKLLLSDSGFYLCAWGSLHYEQYFGPGTRLTVT.

This clone was detected once. The V gene is TRBV30, the J gene TRBJ1-3; D unclear. Germline lookup yields CDR1 GTSNPN and CDR2 SVGIG (reference sequence). Trimming took off 0 bases at V and 8 bases at J, with 11 bases between the two ends. The length of the CDR3 is 13 residues. This CDR3 is CAWSVRLADTIYF. The CDR3 coding sequence is TGTGCCTGGAGTGTACGTCTTGCGGACACCATATATTTT.

The rearrangement uses TRBV27 and TRBJ2-5; TRBD2 matches at 10 bases. Germline CDR1 is MNHEY and CDR2 is SMNVEV (reference sequence). With V trimmed by 4 bases and J by 0 bases, 8 bases remained unmatched. CDR3 length: 17 amino acids. CDR3 amino acids: CASSSRGSGGDQETQYF. CDR3 DNA: TGTGCCAGCAGTTCTCGGGGGAGCGGGGGGGACCAAGAGACCCAGTACTTC.

This clone was found once. The chain has TRBV27 and TRBJ2-2, with 8 bases identical to TRBD2. CDR3 length equals 18 residues. The ends lost 3 bases at V and 7 bases at J; junction bases unmatched: 16. The germline gives CDR1 MNHEY, CDR2 SMNVEV (reference sequence). The CDR3 DNA reads as TGTGCCAGCAGTTTTCTCTTCGGCCGCGGGGGGCATGACGGGGAGCTGTTTTTT. The encoded protein is CASSFLFGRGGHDGELFF.

The J gene is TRBJ1-6, the V gene TRBV7-2; D gene ambiguous. The V gene's germline CDR1 is SGHTA and CDR2 FQGNSA. The CDR3 covers 14 residues. V shed 1 base and J shed 10 bases, with 11 bases lying between them. The CDR3: CASSLDPGRSPLHF. CDR3 coding DNA: TGTGCCAGCAGCTTAGACCCAGGAAGATCACCCCTCCACTTT.

The chain combines TRBV18 with TRBJ1-2; tentative D call: TRBD1 (5 bases). Germline V CDR1 and CDR2: KGHSH, LQKENI. Trimming took 0 bases from V and 2 from J, leaving 7 bases between them. The CDR3 covers 14 residues. CDR3: CASSPPGVNYGYTF. CDR3 sequence (DNA): TGTGCCAGCTCACCACCAGGGGTCAACTATGGCTACACCTTC.

This chain links TRBV6-6 with TRBJ1-2; D remains ambiguous. There are 11 residues in the CDR3. Trimming stripped 7 bases from V and 6 bases from J, with 9 bases between. CDR1 is MNHNY, CDR2 SVGAGI, per germline (reference sequence). CDR3 sequence: CASKGGNGYTF. Here the CDR3 DNA reads TGTGCCAGCAAGGGAGGGAATGGCTACACCTTC.